This TCR beta chain was retrieved from a study of OX40 agonist ivuxolimab in advanced cancers. V gave up 2 bases and J gave up 7 bases, with 9 bases separating them. The CDR3 is 13 residues long. CDR1 is SGDLS, CDR2 YYNGEE, per germline. The assay was immunoSEQ multiplex PCR, and TCRdb's table has in-frame clones only and misses some. This sample has about 90,000 clones, with 80% to 90% found just once. The chain carries TRBV9 and TRBJ2-2; possibly TRBD1 for D (6 bases). The sequences come from CD4+ or CD8+ T cells sorted from blood, collected in a trial of the OX40 agonist ivuxolimab. The sequence derives from an adult with an advanced solid tumor such as melanoma, head and neck, liver or kidney cancer. This CDR3 is CASSVAGVGELFF. CDR3 sequence (DNA): TGTGCCAGCAGCGTCGCAGGGGTCGGGGAGCTGTTTTTT. The variable domain in full, completed from reference TRBV9 and TRBJ2-2, reads DSGVTQTPKHLITATGQRVTLRCSPRSGDLSVYWYQQSLDQGLQFLIQYYNGEERAKGNILERFSAQQFPDLHSELNLSSLELGDSALYFCASSVAGVGELFFGEGSRLTVL.